This entry lists 20 T cell receptor beta chains sequenced from one sample in a study of T-cell reconstitution after alpha-beta-depleted transplantation in children. During its preparation, the TCRbeta library received unique molecular identifiers. TCRdb re-analysed the PCR reads in MiXCR, keeping a single row per CDR3 protein. The repertoire has over 550,000 distinct CDR3 sequences, roughly 10% of them found once; the top ten carry less than 5%. Sequencing used PBMCs from the stem cell graft donor, obtained from the stem cell graft. The receptor set was obtained from a human donor who donated a stem cell graft to a child with acute myeloid leukemia.

This clonotype was recorded many times. The chain joins TRBV6-1 to TRBJ2-1; D is tentatively TRBD1 or TRBD2 (5 bases each). Germline V lookup: CDR1 MNHNS, CDR2 SASEGT. This CDR3 is 14 amino acids long. Trimming removed 8 bases from V and 4 bases from J, with 15 bases in between. The CDR3 coding sequence is TGTGCCAGCGCCCAGGGTAGGGAGTACAATGAGCAGTTCTTC. Its translation is CASAQGREYNEQFF.

This sequence joins TRBV7-3 and TRBJ1-2, with TRBD1 matching 7 bases. CDR1 is SGHTA, CDR2 FQGTGA, per germline. The CDR3 sequence is 13 residues long. With 5 bases clipped from V and 6 bases from J, the junction kept 6 bases outside the gene matches. The CDR3 here is CASSAGTENGYTF. The CDR3 DNA reads TGTGCCAGCAGCGCCGGGACAGAGAATGGCTACACCTTC. The variable domain in full, completed from reference TRBV7-3 and TRBJ1-2, reads GAGVSQTPSNKVTEKGKYVELRCDPISGHTALYWYRQSLGQGPEFLIYFQGTGAADDSGLPNDRFFAVRPEGSVSTLKIQRTERGDSAVYLCASSAGTENGYTFGSGTRLTVV.

The gene calls are TRBV29-1 and TRBJ2-6; D perhaps matches TRBD2 (5 bases). CDR3 length: 13 residues. The V end lost 5 bases, the J end lost 2 bases, and 7 bases lay between the germline ends. The V gene's germline CDR1 is SQVTM and CDR2 ANQGSEA. The CDR3 region has the DNA TGCAGCGTTTCCGGGGCTGGGGCCAACGTCCTGACTTTC. Translation gives CSVSGAGANVLTF.

The chain joins TRBV29-1 to TRBJ2-3, with D hard to call. The germline V gene encodes CDR1 SQVTM and CDR2 ANQGSEA. The CDR3 runs 14 residues. Trimming stripped 0 bases from V and 0 bases from J, with 7 bases between. Here the CDR3 DNA reads TGCAGCGTTGAAGATCTTGACAGCACAGATACGCAGTATTTT. Amino acids: CSVEDLDSTDTQYF.

There are a few counts of this clonotype. At one of its ends the junction is not consistent with the germline gene, which may arise from a read error. The chain combines TRBV20-1 with TRBJ1-6, with D possibly TRBD1 on 5 matching bases. The CDR3 sequence is 13 residues long. Germline loops: CDR1 DFQATT, CDR2 SNEGSKA (reference sequence). As DNA, the CDR3 is TGCAGTGCTAGAGATCAGGGTAATTCACCCCTTCACTTT. Translated, it gives CSARDQGNSPLHF.

This clonotype was found many times. J is TRBJ2-5 and V is TRBV5-1; the match to TRBD2 covers 11 bases. The CDR3 covers 21 residues. The junction had 17 bases not matched to a gene; V was cut back by 1 base and J by 0 bases. Germline loops: CDR1 SGHRS, CDR2 YFSETQ. CDR3 DNA: TGCGCCAGCAGCTTGAGGGGGAGTCTAGCGGGAGGCAACGGGTACCAAGAGACCCAGTACTTC. Residues: CASSLRGSLAGGNGYQETQYF.

This clonotype was detected ten times or more. The J gene is TRBJ2-1, the V gene TRBV20-1, with D perhaps being TRBD1 or TRBD2 (6 bases each). Trimming stripped 3 bases from V and 4 bases from J, with 13 bases between. This CDR3 contains 14 residues. The germline CDR1 and CDR2 sequences are DFQATT and SNEGSKA (reference sequence). CDR3 sequence reads: CSASTGALYNEQFF. The CDR3 bases are TGCAGTGCTAGTACGGGGGCGCTATACAATGAGCAGTTCTTC.

The chain joins TRBV12-3 or TRBV12-4 to TRBJ2-2; TRBD1 agrees at 8 bases. CDR3 length equals 14 residues. The J segment lost 6 bases and the V segment lost 5 bases, leaving 5 bases of the junction unmatched. The CDR3 loop is CASSTTGEPGELFF. CDR3 DNA sequence: TGTGCCAGCAGTACGACAGGGGAGCCCGGGGAGCTGTTTTTT.

This clonotype appeared many times. The chain couples TRBV5-1 to TRBJ2-1, with 11 bases matching TRBD1. Germline V gene data show CDR1 as SGHRS and CDR2 as YFSETQ. The CDR3 totals 15 residues. J lost 6 bases, V lost 4 bases, and 6 bases had no gene match. The CDR3 reads CASSLGQGAVNEQFF. The CDR3 DNA reads TGCGCCAGCAGCCTCGGACAGGGGGCGGTCAATGAGCAGTTCTTC.

The V call is TRBV12-3 or TRBV12-4, the J call TRBJ2-1; D may correspond to TRBD1 or TRBD2 (5 bases each). CDR3 size: 15 residues. V was trimmed by 0 bases and J by 4 bases, leaving 10 bases between them. The CDR3 loop reads CASSLAIGGYNEQFF. In nucleotides, the CDR3 is TGTGCCAGCAGTTTAGCCATTGGGGGATACAATGAGCAGTTCTTC.

The chain has TRBV5-1 and TRBJ1-1; the D is unclear. The germline gives CDR1 SGHRS, CDR2 YFSETQ. This CDR3 spans 13 amino acids. V gave up 0 bases and J gave up 8 bases, with 11 bases separating them. For the CDR3, the DNA is TGCGCCAGCAGCTTGGGGGATGGCAGAGAAGCTTTCTTT. Translated: CASSLGDGREAFF.

The genes are TRBV6-5 and TRBJ2-3; possible D gene TRBD2, 5 bases. Trimming took off 0 bases at V and 3 bases at J, with 16 bases between the two ends. Germline CDR1 is MNHEY and CDR2 is SVGAGI. This CDR3 contains 17 residues. CDR3 sequence: CASSYSRVGSGTDTQYF. The CDR3 nucleotides are TGTGCCAGCAGTTACTCCAGAGTTGGGAGTGGAACAGATACGCAGTATTTT.

V usage is TRBV5-1 and J usage is TRBJ2-2, with TRBD2 as a possible D gene (6 bases). Germline lookup yields CDR1 SGHRS and CDR2 YFSETQ. Deletions cut 3 bases from V and 4 bases from J, with 10 bases between. There are 14 residues in the CDR3. CDR3 nucleotide sequence: TGCGCCAGCAGCTCGGACTACCGCACCGGGGAGCTGTTTTTT. It codes for CASSSDYRTGELFF.

This clonotype was observed a handful of times. The chain is built from TRBV7-2 and TRBJ1-2, with unresolved D. The V end was cut by 1 base, the J end by 2 bases, with 11 bases between. Germline assignment: CDR1 SGHTA and CDR2 FQGNSA. This CDR3 comprises 15 residues. The CDR3, as DNA: TGTGCCAGCAGCTTAGGAGTCAATCCAAACTATGGCTACACCTTC. Encoded protein: CASSLGVNPNYGYTF.

This chain connects TRBV7-9 to TRBJ2-7; 7 positions agree with TRBD1. This CDR3 comprises 13 residues. Germline V gene data show CDR1 as SEHNR and CDR2 as FQNEAQ (reference sequence). With 5 bases clipped from V and 7 bases from J, the junction kept 8 bases outside the gene matches. The CDR3 DNA follows: TGTGCCAGCAGCGCCGGACAGGTCATGGAGCAGTACTTC. Protein: CASSAGQVMEQYF.

This clonotype was found many times. The chain couples TRBV6-5 to TRBJ2-3; weak D call: TRBD1 (5 bases). The CDR3 contains 14 residues. CDR1 is MNHEY, CDR2 SVGAGI, per germline. V was shortened by 3 bases and J by 0 bases, with 7 bases between the two germline ends. The CDR3 DNA follows: TGTGCCAGCAGTTATTGGACAAGCACAGATACGCAGTATTTT. Translating it yields CASSYWTSTDTQYF.

This clonotype has just a few counts. V and J are TRBV7-8 and TRBJ2-7; the match to TRBD1 covers 8 bases. Germline lookup yields CDR1 SGHVS and CDR2 FQNEAQ. V trimming: 1 base; J trimming: 5 bases; junction bases outside the gene matches: 13. CDR3 length: 17 residues. CDR3 coding DNA: TGTGCCAGCAGCTTAGTTCGGACAGGGACCTTCTTCGACGAGCAGTACTTC. Amino acids: CASSLVRTGTFFDEQYF.

This clonotype came up a few times. The chain uses TRBV10-3 and TRBJ2-7; the D gene is possibly TRBD1 (5 bases). Germline assignment: CDR1 ENHRY and CDR2 SYGVKD. The CDR3 runs to 11 residues. Between the trimmed V and J ends, which lost 3 bases and 9 bases, there was a span of 9 bases. The CDR3 loop is CAISDRAGQYF. CDR3 bases: TGTGCCATCAGTGACAGGGCAGGGCAGTACTTC.

The chain is built from TRBV5-1 and TRBJ2-2; 8 bases agree with TRBD1. The J segment lost 0 bases and the V segment lost 4 bases, leaving 5 bases of the junction unmatched. The CDR3 length is 16 residues. Germline lookup yields CDR1 SGHRS and CDR2 YFSETQ. The CDR3 spells CASSPRTGTNTGELFF. CDR3 DNA: TGCGCCAGCAGCCCTAGGACAGGGACGAACACCGGGGAGCTGTTTTTT. Complete variable domain (other parts from reference TRBV5-1 and TRBJ2-2): KAGVTQTPRYLIKTRGQQVTLSCSPISGHRSVSWYQQTPGQGLQFLFEYFSETQRNKGNFPGRFSGRQFSNSRSEMNVSTLELGDSALYLCASSPRTGTNTGELFFGEGSRLTVL.

This clonotype was counted only a few times. The rearrangement joins TRBV5-6 to TRBJ1-5; possible D gene TRBD1, 6 bases. The CDR3 consists of 17 residues. Trimming stripped 1 base from V and 2 bases from J, with 16 bases between. Germline values: CDR1 SGHDT, CDR2 YYEEEE. The CDR3 reads CASSLWGAGTGNQPQHF. CDR3 nucleotides: TGTGCCAGCAGCTTGTGGGGGGCAGGGACTGGCAATCAGCCCCAGCATTTT.